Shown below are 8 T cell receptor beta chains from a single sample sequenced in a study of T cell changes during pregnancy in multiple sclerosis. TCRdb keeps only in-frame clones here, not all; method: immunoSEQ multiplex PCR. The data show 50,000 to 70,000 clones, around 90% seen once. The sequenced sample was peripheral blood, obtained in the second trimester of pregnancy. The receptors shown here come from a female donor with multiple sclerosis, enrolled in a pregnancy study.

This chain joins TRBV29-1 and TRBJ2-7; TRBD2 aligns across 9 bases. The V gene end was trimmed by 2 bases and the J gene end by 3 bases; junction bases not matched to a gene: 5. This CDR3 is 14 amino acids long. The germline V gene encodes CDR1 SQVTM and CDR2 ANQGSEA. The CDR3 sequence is CSVETSGLRYEQYF. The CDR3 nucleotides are TGCAGCGTTGAAACTAGCGGGCTTCGCTACGAGCAGTACTTC.

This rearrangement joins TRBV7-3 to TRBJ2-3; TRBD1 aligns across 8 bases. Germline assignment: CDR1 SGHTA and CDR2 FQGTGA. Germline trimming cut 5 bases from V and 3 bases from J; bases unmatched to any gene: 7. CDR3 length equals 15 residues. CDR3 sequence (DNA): TGTGCCAGCAGCCCTGGACAGGGACGGACAGATACGCAGTATTTT. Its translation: CASSPGQGRTDTQYF.

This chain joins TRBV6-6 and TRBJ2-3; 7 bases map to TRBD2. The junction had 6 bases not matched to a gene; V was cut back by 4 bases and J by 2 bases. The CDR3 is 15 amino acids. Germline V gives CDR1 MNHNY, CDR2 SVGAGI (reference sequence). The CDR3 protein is CASSFERGLTDTQYF. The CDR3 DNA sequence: TGTGCCAGCAGTTTCGAGCGGGGCCTCACAGATACGCAGTATTTT.

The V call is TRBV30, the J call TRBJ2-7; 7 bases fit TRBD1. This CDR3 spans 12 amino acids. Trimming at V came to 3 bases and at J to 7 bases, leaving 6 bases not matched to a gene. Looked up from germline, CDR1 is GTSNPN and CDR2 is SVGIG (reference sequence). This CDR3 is CAWSPQGWEQYF. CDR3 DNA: TGTGCCTGGAGCCCACAGGGGTGGGAGCAGTACTTC. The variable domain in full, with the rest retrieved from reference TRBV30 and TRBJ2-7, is SQTIHQWPATLVQPVGSPLSLECTVEGTSNPNLYWYRQAAGRGLQLLFYSVGIGQISSEVPQNLSASRPQDRQFILSSKKLLLSDSGFYLCAWSPQGWEQYFGPGTRLTVT.

The CDR3 DNA follows: TGTGCCAGCAGCGTCCCCCCCGCCTGTCCGGGGGGCCTCACCTACGAGCAGTACTTC. Its translation: CASSVPPACPGGLTYEQYF. This chain links TRBV9 with TRBJ2-7; D possibly corresponds to TRBD2 (7 bases). Germline CDR1 reads SGDLS; CDR2 reads YYNGEE. Trimming removed 2 bases from V and 2 bases from J, with 26 bases in between. This CDR3 region has 19 residues.

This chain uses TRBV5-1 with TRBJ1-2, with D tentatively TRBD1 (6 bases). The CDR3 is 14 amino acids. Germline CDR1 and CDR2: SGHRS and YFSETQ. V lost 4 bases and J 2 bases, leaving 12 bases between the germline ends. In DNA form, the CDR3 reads TGCGCCAGCAGCCCGGGACAAAGGAACTATGGCTACACCTTC. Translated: CASSPGQRNYGYTF.

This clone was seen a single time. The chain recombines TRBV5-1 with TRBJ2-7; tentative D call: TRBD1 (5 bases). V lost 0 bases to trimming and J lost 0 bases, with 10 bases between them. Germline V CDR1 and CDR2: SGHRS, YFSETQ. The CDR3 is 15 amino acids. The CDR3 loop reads CASSLDGRVSYEQYF. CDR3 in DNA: TGCGCCAGCAGCTTGGATGGCAGGGTCTCCTACGAGCAGTACTTC.

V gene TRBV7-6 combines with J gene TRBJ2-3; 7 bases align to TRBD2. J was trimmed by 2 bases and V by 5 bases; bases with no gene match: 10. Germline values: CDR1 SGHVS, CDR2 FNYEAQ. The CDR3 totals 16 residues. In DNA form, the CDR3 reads TGTGCCAGCAGCCCCCTGGGAGGGAGGGACACAGATACGCAGTATTTT. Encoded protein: CASSPLGGRDTDTQYF.